The source of this TCR beta chain is a study of T cell responses to AZD1222 COVID-19 vaccine. Overall study findings and caveats: Of the AZD1222 recipients, only 5 to 7 were seropositive at baseline. Reports say nearly half of spike-specific TCRs go after unmutated variant regions. When two AZD1222 doses had been given, Spike-specific TCR breadth and depth rose. Spike as a whole was targeted by vaccine-associated CD4 TCRs, dominant at 160-218 and 743-854.

TCRdb's copy holds only in-frame clones and misses some; the assay was immunoSEQ multiplex PCR. The top ten clones hold roughly 4.8% of a sample with 80,000 to 90,000 clones, roughly 90% of them seen once. The count of this clone is one. Its antigen is unidentified. The CDR3 is 15 residues long. V lost 3 bases, J lost 0 bases, and 9 bases lay in between. Germline V lookup: CDR1 SNHLY, CDR2 FYNNEI. This sample comprised peripheral blood, obtained on day 0 of MenACWY control vaccination. The rearrangement links TRBV2 to TRBJ2-1, with a possible D match to TRBD2 (6 bases). This receptor was obtained from an adult in good health. CDR3 DNA: TGTGCCAGCAGTGAGGGTAGCGGCTCCTACAATGAGCAGTTCTTC. As protein: CASSEGSGSYNEQFF.